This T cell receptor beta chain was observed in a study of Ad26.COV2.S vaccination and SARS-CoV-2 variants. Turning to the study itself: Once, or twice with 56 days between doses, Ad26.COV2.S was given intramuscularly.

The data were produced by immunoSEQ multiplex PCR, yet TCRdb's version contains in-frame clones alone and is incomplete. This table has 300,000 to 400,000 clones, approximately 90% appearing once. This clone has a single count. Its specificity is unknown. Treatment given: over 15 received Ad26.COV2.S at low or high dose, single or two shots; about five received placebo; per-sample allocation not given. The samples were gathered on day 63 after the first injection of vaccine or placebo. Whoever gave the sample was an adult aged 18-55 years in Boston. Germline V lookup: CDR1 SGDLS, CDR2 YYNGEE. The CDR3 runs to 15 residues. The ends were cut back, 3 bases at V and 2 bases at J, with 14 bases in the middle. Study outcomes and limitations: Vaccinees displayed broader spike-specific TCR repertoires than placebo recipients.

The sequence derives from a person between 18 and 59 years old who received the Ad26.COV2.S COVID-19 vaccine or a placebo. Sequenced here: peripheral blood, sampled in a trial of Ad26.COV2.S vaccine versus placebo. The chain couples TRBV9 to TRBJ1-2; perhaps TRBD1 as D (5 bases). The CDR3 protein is CASSGGAAGNYGYTF. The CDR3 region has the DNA TGTGCCAGCAGCGGAGGGGCGGCGGGAAACTATGGCTACACCTTC.